These T cell receptor beta chains were read from a single sample in a study of CD8+CD57+ T cells in acquired aplastic anemia. TCRdb recomputed calls from the reads with MiXCR, one row per CDR3 protein. The sample records 150,000 to 200,000 distinct CDR3 sequences, about 60% being singletons. The sequenced sample consisted of sorted CD4+, CD8+, or CD8+CD57+ T cells (not recorded which) from PBMCs. Every receptor here comes from a human donor in good health. The CDR3 runs from the conserved cysteine through the conserved F or W. Fields, in order: V gene, CDR3 protein.

V: TRBV7-2
CDR3: CASSLGVRGGPYEQYF

V: TRBV20-1
CDR3: CSATTSGGDTQYF

V: TRBV10-3
CDR3: CAISDPGTAPGNTIYF

V: TRBV2
CDR3: CASSHRGAASTDTQYF

V: TRBV7-2
CDR3: CASRQTVNTEAFF

V: TRBV9
CDR3: CASSAGQQGTNEKLFF

V: TRBV7-3
CDR3: CASSLGVGNSPLHF

V: TRBV9
CDR3: CASSVAEGELFF

V: TRBV6-4
CDR3: CASSTGGGYTF

V: TRBV20-1
CDR3: CSASLTVLAANEQFF

V: TRBV28
CDR3: CASSIGNAKAFF

V: TRBV4-3
CDR3: CASSFRRDEQFF

V: TRBV24-1
CDR3: CASSETPYEQYF

V: TRBV2
CDR3: CASGQPQHF

V: TRBV10-2
CDR3: CASSAFGGSGRREQYF

V: TRBV20-1
CDR3: CSAITFRTSGRGEQFF

V: TRBV5-6
CDR3: CASSEGTGNTEAFF

V: TRBV20-1
CDR3: CSAPDLGQGATGELFF

V: TRBV6-6
CDR3: CASSVGNTIYF

V: TRBV19
CDR3: CASSYPWDSGNTIYF

V: TRBV7-9
CDR3: CASSQMGGSGSPLHF

V: TRBV7-9
CDR3: CASSLTPGASETQYF

V: TRBV10-2
CDR3: CASSTSGIHYEQYF

V: TRBV6-1
CDR3: CASSLGPNQPQYF

V: TRBV6-8
CDR3: CASSLPERSSGANILTF

V: TRBV15
CDR3: CATSSSVGDSSYEQYF

V: TRBV19
CDR3: CASSPPGPTDTQYF

V: TRBV20-1
CDR3: CSANPGYGGYEQYF

V: TRBV19
CDR3: CASSIDLTGGETQYF

V: TRBV2
CDR3: CASSDGVNHNEQYF

V: TRBV7-2
CDR3: CASSLLAVNTEAFF

V: TRBV7-6
CDR3: CASQDSRSSYNSPLHF

V: TRBV7-2
CDR3: CASSPISRNEQFF

V: TRBV10-3
CDR3: CAISRQGNSGANVLTF

V: TRBV7-9
CDR3: CASSMDRGPGELFF

V: TRBV24-1
CDR3: CATSSGAQTQYF

V: TRBV19
CDR3: CASSKPLSTDTQYF

V: TRBV7-8
CDR3: CASSESGTGSSYEQYF

V: TRBV10-3
CDR3: CATTPGQSYGYTF

V: TRBV10-3
CDR3: CATNPGNTEAFF

V: TRBV6-4
CDR3: CASSEADNQPQHF

V: TRBV9
CDR3: CASSPTDIPYEQYF

V: TRBV9
CDR3: CASSVVASGSGNEQFF

V: TRBV15
CDR3: CATSRDRGSYGYTF

V: TRBV6-6
CDR3: CASRMGRYYGYTF

V: TRBV20-1
CDR3: CSARPSGLYEQYF

V: TRBV7-9
CDR3: CASGQGSGANVLTF

V: TRBV7-9
CDR3: CASSLTGGRYGYTF

V: TRBV5-1
CDR3: CASTLVSSGANVLTF

V: TRBV7-2
CDR3: CASSLAGTEMNTEAFF

V: TRBV30
CDR3: CAWSPGLAGAYEQYF

V: TRBV10-1
CDR3: CASSQGRNSNQPQHF

V: TRBV25-1
CDR3: CASSGRGSGWETQYF

V: TRBV2
CDR3: CAISGGGLNTEAFF

V: TRBV7-9
CDR3: CASSRGAGTDTQYF